Listed below are T cell receptor beta chains from one sample, sequenced in a study of CD8 T cells in Susac syndrome. TCRdb ran MiXCR on the immunoSEQ multiplex PCR reads and lists one entry per CDR3 protein. The repertoire holds more than 65,000 distinct CDR3 sequences, approximately 96% seen once, with around 0.6% in the top ten. Input material: CD8+ T cells from PBMCs. The receptors were gathered from a human donor with multiple sclerosis. Both conserved end residues are part of each CDR3. Fields, in order: CDR3 length, clone size, D gene, V gene, J gene, CDR3 DNA, CDR3 protein. The D gene is left open where the match is weak. Clone sizes are given selectively: once, few, many, or a class where the clone is expanded.

>18|NA|TRBD1|TRBV19|TRBJ1-1
TGTGCCAGTAGTATTTGGCCACGGACAGGGTCGTTAAACACTGAAGCTTTCTTT
CASSIWPRTGSLNTEAFF
>13|NA|TRBD1|TRBV6-6|TRBJ2-7
TGTGCCAGCAGACCCCGGACAGGGCCCGAGCAGTACTTC
CASRPRTGPEQYF
>14|NA|NA|TRBV3-1|TRBJ2-1
TGTGCCAGCAGCCAAGGGGGGCAAGGCAATGAGCAGTTCTTC
CASSQGGQGNEQFF
>14|once|NA|TRBV20-1|TRBJ2-7
TGCAGTGCTAGATCCCCCTACAGCTCCTACGAGCAGTACTTC
CSARSPYSSYEQYF
>16|NA|NA|TRBV28|TRBJ2-5
TGTGCCAGCAGTACCCCGCGGGCGGAGGTCCGGGGGACCCAGTACTTC
CASSTPRAEVRGTQYF
>14|NA|NA|TRBV19|TRBJ2-1
TGTGCCAGTAGTATAGAAGCACAGTACAATGAGCAGTTCTTC
CASSIEAQYNEQFF
>13|NA|TRBD2|TRBV9|TRBJ2-7
TGTGCCAGCAGCCCGGGGGGATTCGACGAGCAGTACTTC
CASSPGGFDEQYF
>14|NA|NA|TRBV7-2|TRBJ1-1
TGTGCCAGCAGCTTACTCCAGGTGAACACTGAAGCTTTCTTT
CASSLLQVNTEAFF
>14|NA|TRBD1|TRBV9|TRBJ1-2
TGTGCCAGCAGTTTTTCACAGGGGAACTATGGCTACACCTTC
CASSFSQGNYGYTF
>11|NA|TRBD2|TRBV27|TRBJ2-3
TGTGCCACCCTGGGAGGGGATACGCAGTATTTT
CATLGGDTQYF
>12|NA|NA|TRBV11-1|TRBJ2-7
TGTGCCAGCAGCTACGTAGGCTACGAGCAGTACTTC
CASSYVGYEQYF
>16|NA|NA|TRBV7-9|TRBJ1-2
TGTGCCAGCAGCTCCCCCCTACAGTTATCGAACTATGGCTACACCTTC
CASSSPLQLSNYGYTF
>13|NA|TRBD2|TRBV13|TRBJ2-5
TGTGCCAGTGCTAGCGGGACCCAAGAGACCCAGTACTTC
CASASGTQETQYF
>16|NA|TRBD1|TRBV19|TRBJ1-4
TGTGCCAGTAGTATTTTCACCGGGACAGGGTATGAAAAACTGTTTTTT
CASSIFTGTGYEKLFF
>14|NA|NA|TRBV24-1|TRBJ2-7
TGTGCCACCAGTAAAGCAGGATCCTCCTACGAGCAGTACTTC
CATSKAGSSYEQYF
>17|NA|NA|TRBV20-1|TRBJ2-4
TGCAGTGCTAGAGATCTGTTTGGGCACCAAAGCGAAAACATTCAGTACTTC
CSARDLFGHQSENIQYF
>17|NA|TRBD2|TRBV5-8|TRBJ2-2
TGTGCCAGCAGGCAGACCGGGACTAGCGGACCCACCGGGGAGCTGTTTTTT
CASRQTGTSGPTGELFF
>12|once|NA|TRBV20-1|TRBJ2-1
TGCAGTGCAGCGGAGACTCTGGATGAGCAGTTCTTC
CSAAETLDEQFF
>16|NA|TRBD1|TRBV7-9|TRBJ2-7
TGTGCCAGCAGCACAAGGACAGGGGGCGCCCCTCACGAGCAGTACTTC
CASSTRTGGAPHEQYF
>9|NA|NA|TRBV12-3/TRBV12-4|TRBJ2-7
TGTGCCAGTGCTCCGGGACCCGAATTC
CASAPGPEF
>13|NA|TRBD1|TRBV5-4|TRBJ2-7
TGTGCCAGCAGCTTTCAGGGGGTGGGCGAGCAGTACTTC
CASSFQGVGEQYF
>15|once|TRBD1|TRBV7-9|TRBJ1-3
TGTGCCAGCAGCCCCGGGACAGGGGTGAGAAACACCATATATTTT
CASSPGTGVRNTIYF
>8|NA|NA|TRBV20-1|TRBJ1-2
TGCAGTGCTAATGGCTACACCTTC
CSANGYTF
>13|NA|NA|TRBV27|TRBJ2-7
TGTGCCAGCAGTTTAATCTACAACGACGAGCAGTACTTC
CASSLIYNDEQYF
>13|NA|NA|TRBV6-5|TRBJ1-1
TGTGCCAGCCGGGGAGGGCCTGACACTGAAGCTTTCTTT
CASRGGPDTEAFF
>16|NA|NA|TRBV13|TRBJ1-6
TGTGCCAGCAGGGACCCCTCGGGCTCCTATAATTCACCCCTCCACTTT
CASRDPSGSYNSPLHF
>15|NA|NA|TRBV11-2|TRBJ1-4
TGTGCCAGCAGCCTCGGGGGCAGGGGCTTCGAAAAACTGTTTTTT
CASSLGGRGFEKLFF
>17|once|TRBD2|TRBV27|TRBJ2-7
TGTGCCAGCAGTTTAAGGGCTAGCGGGGGTTTCTCCTACGAGCAGTACTTC
CASSLRASGGFSYEQYF
>16|NA|TRBD2|TRBV5-1|TRBJ2-1
TGCGCCAGCAGCTTCCCTTCTAGCGGGATTTACAATGAGCAGTTCTTC
CASSFPSSGIYNEQFF
>15|NA|NA|TRBV18|TRBJ2-7
TGTGCCAGCTCACCACCGGGGGAGTACTCCCACGAGCAGTACTTC
CASSPPGEYSHEQYF
>14|NA|TRBD1|TRBV27|TRBJ2-7
TGTGCCAGCAGTTTAGCTGGGACAGGGTACGAGCAGTACTTC
CASSLAGTGYEQYF
>10|NA|NA|TRBV25-1|TRBJ2-7
TGTGCCAGCAGTCTCGACGAGCAGTACTTC
CASSLDEQYF
>14|NA|TRBD2|TRBV19|TRBJ2-3
TGTGCCAGCACCGGACTAGCGGACACAGATACGCAGTATTTT
CASTGLADTDTQYF
>13|NA|TRBD1|TRBV20-1|TRBJ2-1
TGCAGTGCTAAGCGAGGGGGCGGCAATGAGCAGTTCTTC
CSAKRGGGNEQFF
>15|NA|NA|TRBV4-3|TRBJ1-1
TGCGCCAGCAGCCAAGAGGGAGGCTTTGGGACTGAAGCTTTCTTT
CASSQEGGFGTEAFF
>11|NA|NA|TRBV28|TRBJ2-5
TGTGCCAAGGGGGAAGAAGAGACCCAGTACTTC
CAKGEEETQYF
>15|NA|NA|TRBV19|TRBJ2-7
TGTGCCAGTAGTATAGATGGTAGGATGTCCTACGAGCAGTACTTC
CASSIDGRMSYEQYF